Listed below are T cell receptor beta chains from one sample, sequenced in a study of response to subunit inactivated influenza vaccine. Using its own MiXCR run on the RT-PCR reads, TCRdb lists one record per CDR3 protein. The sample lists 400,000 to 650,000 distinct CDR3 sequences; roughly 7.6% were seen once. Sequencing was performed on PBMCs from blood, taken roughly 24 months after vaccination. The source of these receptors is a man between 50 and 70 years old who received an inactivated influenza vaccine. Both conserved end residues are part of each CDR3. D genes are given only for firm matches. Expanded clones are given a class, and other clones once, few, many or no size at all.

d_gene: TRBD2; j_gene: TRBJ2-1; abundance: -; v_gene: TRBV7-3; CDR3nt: TGTGCCAGCGCACTAGCGGGAGCCTACTACAATGAGCAGTTCTTC; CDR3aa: CASALAGAYYNEQFF
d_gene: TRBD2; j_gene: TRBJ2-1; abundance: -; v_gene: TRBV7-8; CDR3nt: TGTGCCAGCAGCTCCGGGACTAGCTCTTTAAGGGAGCAGTTCTTC; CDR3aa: CASSSGTSSLREQFF
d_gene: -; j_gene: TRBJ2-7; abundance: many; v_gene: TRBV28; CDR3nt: TGTGCCAGCAGTTTACGGCCCGGCAGCTCCTACGAGCAGTACTTC; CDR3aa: CASSLRPGSSYEQYF
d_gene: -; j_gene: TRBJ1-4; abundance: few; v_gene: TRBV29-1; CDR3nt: TGCAGCGTTGTAATTCTCGAAAAACTGTTTTTT; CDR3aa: CSVVILEKLFF
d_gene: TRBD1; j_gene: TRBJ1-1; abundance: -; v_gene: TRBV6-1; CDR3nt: TGTGCCAGCACTCGCTACAGGGGCGCGGGGAACCCTGAAGCTTTCTTT; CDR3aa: CASTRYRGAGNPEAFF
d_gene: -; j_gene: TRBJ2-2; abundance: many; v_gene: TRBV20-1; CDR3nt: TGCAGTGCTAGAGCGGACTCCCAGAACACCGGGGAGCTGTTTTTT; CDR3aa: CSARADSQNTGELFF
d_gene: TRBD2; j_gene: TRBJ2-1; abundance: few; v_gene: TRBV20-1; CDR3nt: TGCAGTGCTAACGGGGGGGCGTCTCTGCATGAGCAGTTCTTC; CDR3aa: CSANGGASLHEQFF
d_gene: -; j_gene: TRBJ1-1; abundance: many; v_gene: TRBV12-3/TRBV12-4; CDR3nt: TGTGCCAGCAGCAAGACAGCCCTTGAAGCTTTCTTT; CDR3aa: CASSKTALEAFF
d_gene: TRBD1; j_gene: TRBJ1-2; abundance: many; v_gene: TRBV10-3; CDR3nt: TGTGCCATCAGTGAGTCCGACAGGGTCGGTGGCTACACCTTC; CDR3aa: CAISESDRVGGYTF
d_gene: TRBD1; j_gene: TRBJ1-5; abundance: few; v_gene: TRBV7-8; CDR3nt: TGTGCCAGCAGCGGGGACAGGACAGCCTATCAGCCCCAGCATTTT; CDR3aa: CASSGDRTAYQPQHF
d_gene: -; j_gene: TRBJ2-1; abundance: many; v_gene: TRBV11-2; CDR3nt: TGTGCCAGCAGCTTAGATACAGGAGGATCCTACAATGAGCAGTTCTTC; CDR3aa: CASSLDTGGSYNEQFF
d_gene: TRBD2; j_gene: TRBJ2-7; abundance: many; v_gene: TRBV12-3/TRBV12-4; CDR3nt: TGTGCCAGCAGACTAAATAGCGGGGGGGGCAACGAGCAGTACTTC; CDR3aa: CASRLNSGGGNEQYF
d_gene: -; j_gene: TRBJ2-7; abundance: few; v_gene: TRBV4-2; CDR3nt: TGTGCCAGCAGCCACCCCCGAGGCGAGCAGTACTTC; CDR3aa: CASSHPRGEQYF
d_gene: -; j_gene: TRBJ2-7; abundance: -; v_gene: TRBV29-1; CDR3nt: TGCAGCGTTGAAGATCGTGGCAGGGACTACGAGCAGTACTTC; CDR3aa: CSVEDRGRDYEQYF
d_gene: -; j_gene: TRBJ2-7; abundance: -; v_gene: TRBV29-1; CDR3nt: TGCAGCGTTGGGCCTGGGTCAACCTACGAGCAGTACTTC; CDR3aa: CSVGPGSTYEQYF
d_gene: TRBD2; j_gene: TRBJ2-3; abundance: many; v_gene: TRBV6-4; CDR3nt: TGTGCCAGCAGCGACATGCCGCGGGGGGGCCCAGATACGCAGTATTTT; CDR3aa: CASSDMPRGGPDTQYF
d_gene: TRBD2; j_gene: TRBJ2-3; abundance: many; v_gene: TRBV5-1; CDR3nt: TGCGCCAGCAGCTTAGCGGGAGGGCCGGGAGATACGCAGTATTTT; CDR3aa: CASSLAGGPGDTQYF
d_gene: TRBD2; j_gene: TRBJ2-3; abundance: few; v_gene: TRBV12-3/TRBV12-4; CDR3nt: TGTGCCAGCAGACCCGCGGCGGGAGGCCGGGATACGCAGTATTTT; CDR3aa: CASRPAAGGRDTQYF
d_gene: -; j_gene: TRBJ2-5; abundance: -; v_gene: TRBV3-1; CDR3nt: TGTGCCAGCAGCCAAGATCCAGGGGAGGTAGAGACCCAGTACTTC; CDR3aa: CASSQDPGEVETQYF
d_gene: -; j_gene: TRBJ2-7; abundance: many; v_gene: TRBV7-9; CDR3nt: TGTGCCAGCAGCTTAGAAACTAGAACGTACTTC; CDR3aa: CASSLETRTYF
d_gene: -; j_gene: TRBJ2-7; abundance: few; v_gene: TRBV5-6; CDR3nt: TGTGCCAGCAGCAAGGGCTACCGAGAGCAGTACTTC; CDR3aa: CASSKGYREQYF
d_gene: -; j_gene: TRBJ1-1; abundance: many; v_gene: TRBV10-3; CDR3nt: TGTGCCATCAGTGAGTCTGACCGCCGACTAATGAACACTGAAGCTTTCTTT; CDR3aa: CAISESDRRLMNTEAFF
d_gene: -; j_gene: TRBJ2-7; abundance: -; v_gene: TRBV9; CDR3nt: TGTGCCAGCAGCCCCCGAGTGCTCGACGAGCAGTACTTC; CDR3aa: CASSPRVLDEQYF
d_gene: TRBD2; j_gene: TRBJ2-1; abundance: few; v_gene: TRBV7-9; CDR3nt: TGTGCCAGCAGCGCCTCGACTAGCGTCAATGAGCAGTTCTTC; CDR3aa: CASSASTSVNEQFF
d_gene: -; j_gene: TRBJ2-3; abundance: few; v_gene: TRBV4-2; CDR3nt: TGTGCCAGCAGCCAAACTCCTTCAGATACGCAGTATTTT; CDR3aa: CASSQTPSDTQYF
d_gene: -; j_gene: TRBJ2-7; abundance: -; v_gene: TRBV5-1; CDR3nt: TGCGCCAGCAGCTTGACGCTCGGGGGAGACTCATACGAGCAGTACTTC; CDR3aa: CASSLTLGGDSYEQYF
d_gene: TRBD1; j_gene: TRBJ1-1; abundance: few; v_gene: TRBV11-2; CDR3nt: TGTGCCAGCAGCTTAGGACAGGGGGCGCAGGCTTTCTTT; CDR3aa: CASSLGQGAQAFF
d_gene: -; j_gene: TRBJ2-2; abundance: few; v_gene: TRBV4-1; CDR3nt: TGCGCCAGCAGGACCGTATTAGGGAGGTCATACACCGGGGAGCTGTTTTTT; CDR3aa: CASRTVLGRSYTGELFF
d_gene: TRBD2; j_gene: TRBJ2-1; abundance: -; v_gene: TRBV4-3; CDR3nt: TGCGCCAGCAGCCCTAGCGACACTAGCGGGGGGAATGAGCAGTTCTTC; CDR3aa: CASSPSDTSGGNEQFF
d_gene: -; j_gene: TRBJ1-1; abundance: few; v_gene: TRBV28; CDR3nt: TGTGCCAGCAGCCCGGGCTGGGACCTTCGCACTGAAGCTTTCTTT; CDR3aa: CASSPGWDLRTEAFF
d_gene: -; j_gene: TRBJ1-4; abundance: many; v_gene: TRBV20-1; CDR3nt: TGCAGTGCTAGACTATCCGGCTCCAATGAAAAACTGTTTTTT; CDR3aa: CSARLSGSNEKLFF
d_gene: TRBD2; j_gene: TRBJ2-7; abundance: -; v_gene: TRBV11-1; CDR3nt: TGTGCCAGCAGCGAAGCGGGAGGACAGTACTTC; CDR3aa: CASSEAGGQYF
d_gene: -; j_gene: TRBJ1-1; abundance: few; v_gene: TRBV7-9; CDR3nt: TGTGCCAGCAGCTTAGAATCGTGGAGAATGAACACTGAAGCTTTCTTT; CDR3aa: CASSLESWRMNTEAFF
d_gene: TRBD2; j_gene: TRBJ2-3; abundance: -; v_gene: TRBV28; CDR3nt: TGTGCCAGCAGTTCGGGTGGAGGCGGGACTAGTGTGGATACGCAGTATTTT; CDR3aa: CASSSGGGGTSVDTQYF
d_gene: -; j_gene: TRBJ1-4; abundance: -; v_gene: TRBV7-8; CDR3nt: TGTGCCAGCAGCTTACACGGGGGGAATGAAAAACTGTTTTTT; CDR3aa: CASSLHGGNEKLFF
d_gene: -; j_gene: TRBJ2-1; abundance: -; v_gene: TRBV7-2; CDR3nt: TGTGCCGGCAGCTTAGACGGTAGCTCCTACAATGAGCAGTTCTTC; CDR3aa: CAGSLDGSSYNEQFF
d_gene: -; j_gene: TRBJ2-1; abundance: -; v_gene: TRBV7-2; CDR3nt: TGTGCCAGCAGTACCCCCTTGAGGGGTGAGCAGTTCTTC; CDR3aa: CASSTPLRGEQFF
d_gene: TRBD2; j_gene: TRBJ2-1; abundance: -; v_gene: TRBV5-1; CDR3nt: TGCGCCAGCAGCTTGCCGACTAGCGGGAGGGCCAATGAGCAGTTCTTC; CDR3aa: CASSLPTSGRANEQFF
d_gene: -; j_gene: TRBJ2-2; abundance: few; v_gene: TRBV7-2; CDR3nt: TGTGCCAGCAGCTTAATTACGGCCGGGGAGCTGTTTTTT; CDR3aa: CASSLITAGELFF
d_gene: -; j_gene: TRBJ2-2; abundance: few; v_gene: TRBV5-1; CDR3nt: TGCGCCAGCAGCCCACGGGGCCGGGACACCGGGGAGCTGTTTTTT; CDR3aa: CASSPRGRDTGELFF
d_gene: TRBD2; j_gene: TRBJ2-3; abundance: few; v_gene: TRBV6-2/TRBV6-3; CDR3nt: TGTGCCAGCAGTTACTCGGCTTGGACTAGCGGGGACTCAGATACGCAGTATTTT; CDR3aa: CASSYSAWTSGDSDTQYF
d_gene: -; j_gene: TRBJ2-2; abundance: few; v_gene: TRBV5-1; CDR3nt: TGCGCCAGCAGCTTACTGACAGCGAACACCGGGGAGCTGTTTTTT; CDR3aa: CASSLLTANTGELFF
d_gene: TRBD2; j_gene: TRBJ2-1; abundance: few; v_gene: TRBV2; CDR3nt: TGTGCCAGCAACGGACTAGCGGCCTACAATGAGCAGTTCTTC; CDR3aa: CASNGLAAYNEQFF
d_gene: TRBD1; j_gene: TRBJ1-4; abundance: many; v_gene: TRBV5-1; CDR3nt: TGCGCCAGCAGCGACGGGACAGGCAGGAATGAAAAACTGTTTTTT; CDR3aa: CASSDGTGRNEKLFF
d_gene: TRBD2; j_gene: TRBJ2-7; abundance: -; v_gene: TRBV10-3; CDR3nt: TGTGCCATCACTAGCGGGACTAGCGGCTCCTACGAGCAGTACTTC; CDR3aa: CAITSGTSGSYEQYF
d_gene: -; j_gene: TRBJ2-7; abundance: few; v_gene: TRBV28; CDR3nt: TGTGCCAGCAGTTTGAGGGGGAGTACGGTGCAGTACTTC; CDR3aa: CASSLRGSTVQYF
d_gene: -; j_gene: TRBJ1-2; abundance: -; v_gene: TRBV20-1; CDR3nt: TGCAGTGCTAGACCTCGACCTTATGGCTACACCTTC; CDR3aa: CSARPRPYGYTF
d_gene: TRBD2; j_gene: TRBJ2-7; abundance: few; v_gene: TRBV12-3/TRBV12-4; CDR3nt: TGTGCCAGCAGTTTAAATCGACTAGCGGGGGTCTCCTACGAGCAGTACTTC; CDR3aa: CASSLNRLAGVSYEQYF
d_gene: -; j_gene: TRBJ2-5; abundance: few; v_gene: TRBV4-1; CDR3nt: TGCGCCAGCAGCCAAGGGTCTGGAATAGGGTTCCAAGAGACCCAGTACTTC; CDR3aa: CASSQGSGIGFQETQYF
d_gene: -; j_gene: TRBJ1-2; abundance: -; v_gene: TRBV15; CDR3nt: TGTGCCACCAGACAGGTGTATGGCTACACCTTC; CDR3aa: CATRQVYGYTF
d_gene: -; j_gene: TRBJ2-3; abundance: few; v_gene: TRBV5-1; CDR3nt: TGCGCCAGCAGCTTGGAACATAGTGTGCCGCATTTT; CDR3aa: CASSLEHSVPHF
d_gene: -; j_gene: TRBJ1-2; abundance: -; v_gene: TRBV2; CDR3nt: TGTGCCAGCACAGGGCGGAACTATGGCTACACCTTC; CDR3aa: CASTGRNYGYTF